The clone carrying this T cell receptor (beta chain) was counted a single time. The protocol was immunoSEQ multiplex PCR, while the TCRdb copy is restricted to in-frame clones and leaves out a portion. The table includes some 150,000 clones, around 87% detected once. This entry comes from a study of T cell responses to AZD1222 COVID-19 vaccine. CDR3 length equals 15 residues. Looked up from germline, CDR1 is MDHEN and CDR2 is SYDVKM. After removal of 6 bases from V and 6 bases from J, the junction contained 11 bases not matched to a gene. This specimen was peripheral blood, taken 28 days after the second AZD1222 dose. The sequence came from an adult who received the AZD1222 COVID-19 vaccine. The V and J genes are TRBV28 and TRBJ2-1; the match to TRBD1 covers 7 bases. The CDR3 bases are TGTGCCAGCAGATACCGGGACAGACCGTTCAATGAGCAGTTCTTC. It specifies CASRYRDRPFNEQFF.